Below, 4 T cell receptor beta chains from the same sample are listed, as sequenced in a study of blood T cell repertoires in COVID-19. TCRdb's copy holds only in-frame clones and misses some; the assay was immunoSEQ multiplex PCR. The table has around 250,000 clones, around 83% seen once. The sample consisted of peripheral blood. The receptors come from a man in his forties or fifties with active or convalescent COVID-19.

The chain recombines TRBV6-1 with TRBJ1-5; D not certain. This CDR3 is 15 amino acids long. The germline V gene has CDR1 MNHNS and CDR2 SASEGT. Trimming took off 2 bases at V and 5 bases at J, with 13 bases between the two ends. The CDR3: CASSETNQLDQPQHF. The CDR3 DNA reads as TGTGCCAGCAGTGAAACGAATCAACTAGATCAGCCCCAGCATTTT.

V and J are TRBV20-1 and TRBJ2-1; tentatively, D is TRBD1 (5 bases). CDR1 is DFQATT and CDR2 is SNEGSKA in the germline V gene (reference sequence). Trimming removed 6 bases at V and 7 bases at J, with 10 bases between. This CDR3 region has 11 residues. The CDR3 DNA is TGCAGTGCCCTTAGGGGAAATGAGCAGTTCTTC. This codes for CSALRGNEQFF.

This chain joins TRBV6-1 and TRBJ2-7; 7 bases agree with TRBD2. Germline loops: CDR1 MNHNS, CDR2 SASEGT. The CDR3 runs 16 residues. The J segment lost 0 bases and the V segment lost 6 bases, leaving 11 bases of the junction unmatched. CDR3 amino acids: CASRELSGPSSYEQYF. CDR3 DNA sequence: TGTGCCAGCAGGGAACTTAGCGGGCCGAGCTCCTACGAGCAGTACTTC.

V is TRBV11-2 and J is TRBJ2-7; D is ambiguous. The CDR3 has 14 residues. CDR1 SGHAT and CDR2 FQNNGV come from the germline V gene. V dropped 2 bases and J dropped 2 bases, with 10 bases sitting between them. The CDR3 nucleotides read TGTGCCAGCAGCTTATTGTTCGCGACCTACGAGCAGTACTTC. This sequence encodes CASSLLFATYEQYF.